This entry describes one TCR beta chain. The clone's antigen remains unknown. One base away there is no much larger clone; base qualities are not given. These data are taken from a study of T cells in Graves' hyperthyroidism and ophthalmopathy (dated by TCRdb to between 2018 and 2020). Study-level background: Peripheral blood was collected at initial diagnosis, before any treatment. According to the paper, TCR Vbeta CDR3 sequencing was carried out on 120 to 150 peripheral blood samples, which came from fewer than 50 ophthalmopathy, roughly 75 hyperthyroidism and some 17 progressor patients. After sampling, hyperthyroidism patients received methimazole starting at 30 mg daily, and ophthalmopathy patients received high-dose intravenous methylprednisolone. To identify distinguishing TCR V-J signatures, a discovery cohort of roughly 100 patients was used, comprising 43 with Graves' ophthalmopathy and about 59 with stable Graves' hyperthyroidism. The study also compared thyroid tissue and blood T-cell repertoires from over 5 Graves' hyperthyroidism patients. The 90 or so discovery patients were randomly split 7:3 into training and test sets. Prospective prediction of ophthalmopathy was tested in an independent validation cohort consisting of 18 hyperthyroidism patients and 15 or so patients who later progressed to ophthalmopathy. The investigation overall reported the following: In cross-validation, a model built on a 13 V-J signature told ophthalmopathy apart from stable hyperthyroidism with 85% to 90% sensitivity and approximately 84% specificity, and in testing the same model reached 80%/75%. Blood samples also contained most of the expanded thyroid clonotypes (frequency above 0.001), which suggests that blood repertoires may reflect thyroid immune responses. No statistical method was used to fix the sample size in advance, and group allocation was not hidden from the investigators. In validation, the model predicted progression to ophthalmopathy with approximately 70% sensitivity and roughly 75% specificity, a median of around six months before onset.

TCR beta CDR3 regions were amplified from RNA transcripts. The first round of RT-PCR for the TCR CDR3 was performed with the HTBI primer set and the Qiagen OneStep RT-PCR kit. Libraries were constructed in a second round of multiplex PCR, after which size selection and purification were performed. Sequencing of the libraries was done on an Illumina HiSeq2000 using paired-end 100 bp reads. Per the original workflow: Raw data were processed with SOAPnuke, discarding reads with adapters, uncalled bases, mean Phred below 15, or no exact constant-primer or identifier match. High-quality paired reads were merged using COPE v1.2.5, and each unique nucleotide sequence was defined as a clonotype. MiTCR v1.1 was used to align clonotypes to the IMGT TRBV, TRBD and TRBJ reference segments. Only V-J combinations with frequency above 0.0001, covering 99.2% of repertoires, were analysed. The TCS score was defined as the ratio of F50 (clonal expansion) to E x V (chaos), calculated using BLOSUM62-based TCRdist between CDR3 peptides within each V-J. Welch's t-statistics and random forest reduced approximately 520 V-J features to under 15, which were used in a naive Bayes classifier (R e1071). TCRdb itself trimmed the public reads at Q25 with fastp, ran MiXCR and retained productive beta chains. CDR3 protein sequences are deduplicated, and each keeps its most common genes and DNA. TCRdb, rather than the study authors, made the V and J calls. The sample yields about 500,000 distinct CDR3 sequences; approximately 15% were counted once. The ten top clones hold around 17% of the sample.

Reading the germline V gene (reference sequence) gives CDR1 LNHDA and CDR2 SQIVND. Inclusive of the bounding cysteine and phenylalanine, the CDR3 is 11 residues long. Only the CDR3 part of the read is kept: 33 bases, read in frame from the first base. The trim is 9 bases for V and 5 bases for J, with a gap of 8 bases between the germline ends. Stable Graves' hyperthyroidism was defined as the absence of progression to ophthalmopathy over 18 months of follow-up. Hyperthyroidism patients were newly diagnosed, with disease duration under 2 months, and aged 18 to 65 years. Any patient with an uncontrolled infection, another autoimmune disease, pregnancy or lactation was excluded. Diagnoses were based on clinical symptoms, serum thyroxine and TRAb, thyroid ultrasound and orbital computed tomography. PBMCs were isolated from about 9.2 ml of fresh peripheral blood by Ficoll-Paque density gradient centrifugation. Total RNA was extracted with Trizol reagent, and quality was checked on an Agilent 2100 Bioanalyzer.

The chain is encoded by TRBV19 joined to TRBJ2-1; TRBD2 might be the D gene, on 6 matching bases. The TCR sequence derives from a woman aged 18-30 years with Graves' hyperthyroidism. Sequenced material: blood. The sequence in DNA is TGTGCCAGCCGGGAGCACAATGAGCAGTTCTTC. This yields the protein CASREHNEQFF.